What follows are 5 T cell receptor beta chains derived from one specimen sequenced in a study of a mutant IDH1 vaccine in newly diagnosed glioma listed by TCRdb under 2021. Library prep was done by the immunoSEQ multiplex PCR assay. This is the immuneACCESS table as TCRdb keeps it, with only in-frame sequences that have V and J called. A part of the clones is gone; compared with another copy, unresolved V genes explain less than half, and the rest is unexplained. The sample profile shows about 59,000 clones; 75% to 90% of them were found once. The ten largest clonotypes hold about 5% of the sample. The antigens for these receptors are not known. The label giving this sample's time point can be read as: week 5, during vaccination. A 20-mer mutant IDH1 peptide at 300 micrograms in Montanide made up each vaccine dose, which was injected subcutaneously together with topical imiquimod. The sequencing here drew on PBMCs, taken from a glioma patient whose treatment included an IDH1 peptide vaccine. Every receptor here comes from a middle-aged woman with glioma.

CDR3 nucleotide sequence: TGTGCCAGCAGCACATCGGACAGGGGGCTCATATTGAACACTGAAGCTTTCTTT. Amino acids: CASSTSDRGLILNTEAFF. The genes are TRBV11-2 and TRBJ1-1; 11 bases agree with TRBD1. The CDR3 has 18 amino acids. Per germline, CDR1 SGHAT and CDR2 FQNNGV. V lost 5 bases to trimming and J lost 0 bases; unmatched junction nucleotides: 11.

V gene TRBV11-2 combines with J gene TRBJ2-7; tentative D call: TRBD1 (5 bases). Germline CDR1 is SGHAT and CDR2 is FQNNGV. The V and J ends lost 3 bases and 0 bases respectively, with 9 bases between them. The CDR3 is made up of 14 amino acids. As DNA, the CDR3 is TGTGCCAGCAGCTTCAGACAGAGCTCCTACGAGCAGTACTTC. Encoded protein: CASSFRQSSYEQYF.

This chain uses TRBV30 with TRBJ2-1; D not resolved. The germline V and J ends were trimmed by 1 base and 1 base, with 5 bases remaining between them. This CDR3 region has 13 residues. CDR1 is GTSNPN, CDR2 SVGIG, per germline (reference sequence). CDR3 nucleotides: TGTGCCTGGAGTGACCAGTCCTACAATGAGCAGTTCTTC. This sequence encodes CAWSDQSYNEQFF.

This chain uses TRBV7-9 with TRBJ2-7; no firm D call. The CDR3 loop spans 16 amino acids. The ends were cut back, 4 bases at V and 2 bases at J, with 18 bases in the middle. Germline V gene lookup returns CDR1 SEHNR and CDR2 FQNEAQ (reference sequence). The CDR3 spells CASSSWPGPLTYEQYF. The CDR3 DNA reads TGTGCCAGCAGCTCTTGGCCCGGACCCCTTACCTACGAGCAGTACTTC.

CDR3 region: CASSIPGFGNTIYF. Here the CDR3 DNA reads TGTGCCAGTAGTATACCTGGGTTTGGAAACACCATATATTTT. The chain has TRBV19 and TRBJ1-3; no definite D call. The V end was cut by 2 bases, the J end by 3 bases, with 8 bases between. The CDR3 is 14 residues long. Germline V lookup: CDR1 LNHDA, CDR2 SQIVND (reference sequence).